The next 27 T cell receptor beta chains were all read from a single sample in a study of radiation and T cells in renal cell carcinoma (dated by TCRdb to about 2020). The library was obtained by the immunoSEQ multiplex PCR assay. This is the immuneACCESS table as TCRdb keeps it, with only in-frame sequences that have V and J called. A part of the clones is gone; compared with another copy, unresolved V genes explain less than half, and the rest is unexplained. Across this sample there are 150,000 or so clones, with over 65% seen only once. The ten largest clones capture 20% to 25% of the sample. Read against the paper, the sample's time point label means: baseline pretreatment blood. In the paper's terms, the treatment or condition label means: 15 Gy SBRT to primary tumor, nephrectomy 4 weeks later. The starting material was blood, obtained from a patient whose treatment included radiotherapy and nephrectomy. The source of these receptors is a woman between 50 and 59 years old with renal cell carcinoma.

The V and J genes are TRBV6-5 and TRBJ2-7; unclear D gene. V lost 2 bases and J 2 bases, leaving 7 bases between the germline ends. Germline CDR1 reads MNHEY; CDR2 reads SVGAGI. This CDR3 is 13 amino acids long. The CDR3 loop is CASSYRLTYEQYF. The DNA for the CDR3 is TGTGCCAGCAGTTACCGGCTAACCTACGAGCAGTACTTC.

The chain is built from TRBV5-1 and TRBJ2-7; 8 bases agree with TRBD2. This CDR3 spans 14 amino acids. The junction had 2 bases not matched to a gene; V was cut back by 0 bases and J by 3 bases. Looked up from germline, CDR1 is SGHRS and CDR2 is YFSETQ. CDR3 protein: CASSLGLANYEQYF. CDR3 nucleotide sequence: TGCGCCAGCAGCTTGGGACTAGCGAACTACGAGCAGTACTTC.

This chain joins TRBV7-9 and TRBJ2-3; D gene uncertain. V was shortened by 3 bases and J by 7 bases, with 8 bases between the two germline ends. The CDR3 has 12 residues. CDR1 is SEHNR and CDR2 is FQNEAQ in the germline V gene (reference sequence). The CDR3 reads CASSLSDHTQYF. CDR3 DNA: TGTGCCAGCAGCTTGTCCGATCATACGCAGTATTTT.

The chain carries TRBV9 and TRBJ1-1, with 9 bases lining up with TRBD1. The V and J ends lost 3 bases and 1 base, in that order; junction bases with no gene match: 4. Germline V lookup: CDR1 SGDLS, CDR2 YYNGEE. The CDR3 length is 15 residues. The CDR3 protein is CASSARDRENTEAFF. For the CDR3, the DNA is TGTGCCAGCAGCGCCAGGGACAGGGAGAACACTGAAGCTTTCTTT.

J is TRBJ1-4 and V is TRBV7-2; TRBD1 aligns across 8 bases. Germline values: CDR1 SGHTA, CDR2 FQGNSA. The CDR3 is made up of 15 amino acids. J was trimmed by 2 bases and V by 5 bases; bases with no gene match: 4. As DNA, the CDR3 is TGTGCCAGCAGCCTCAGGACAGGGACTAATGAAAAACTGTTTTTT. The encoded protein is CASSLRTGTNEKLFF. Drawing the rest from reference TRBV7-2 and TRBJ1-4, the complete variable domain is GAGVSQSPSNKVTEKGKDVELRCDPISGHTALYWYRQSLGQGLEFLIYFQGNSAPDKSGLPSDRFSAERTGGSVSTLTIQRTQQEDSAVYLCASSLRTGTNEKLFFGSGTQLSVL.

The rearrangement links TRBV2 to TRBJ2-6; D not certain. Germline CDR1 and CDR2: SNHLY and FYNNEI. With 3 bases removed from V and 1 base from J, the gap between germline ends came to 4 bases. This CDR3 has 14 amino acids. This chain's CDR3 is CASSDGSGANVLTF. The CDR3 DNA sequence: TGTGCCAGCAGTGATGGGTCTGGGGCCAACGTCCTGACTTTC. Combining the CDR3 with reference TRBV2 and TRBJ2-6 gives the whole variable domain EPEVTQTPSHQVTQMGQEVILRCVPISNHLYFYWYRQILGQKVEFLVSFYNNEISEKSEIFDDQFSVERPDGSNFTLKIRSTKLEDSAMYFCASSDGSGANVLTFGAGSRLTVL.

The chain links TRBV9 to TRBJ2-1; 11 positions match TRBD2. V was clipped by 2 bases and J by 11 bases; unmatched bases: 6. The germline V gene has CDR1 SGDLS and CDR2 YYNGEE. This CDR3 is 14 amino acids long. CDR3 bases: TGTGCCAGCAGCGTCGGACTAGCGGGCATACAGCAGTTCTTC. This gives the protein CASSVGLAGIQQFF.

V is TRBV9 and J is TRBJ1-4; D not certain. The V end lost 3 bases, the J end lost 4 bases, and 13 bases lay between the germline ends. CDR3 size: 15 residues. Germline V gene sequence: CDR1 SGDLS, CDR2 YYNGEE. DNA of the CDR3: TGTGCCAGCAGCGACGAGCCGTCGGGTAATGAAAAACTGTTTTTT. It translates to CASSDEPSGNEKLFF.

The rearrangement uses TRBV19 and TRBJ2-5, with a tentative D call TRBD1 (5 bases). The V and J ends lost 4 bases and 5 bases respectively, with 11 bases between them. Germline lookup yields CDR1 LNHDA and CDR2 SQIVND (reference sequence). The CDR3 has 13 amino acids. The CDR3 reads CASSNMGRETQYF. DNA for the CDR3: TGTGCCAGTAGTAACATGGGGCGGGAGACCCAGTACTTC.

This clone has more than one count but fewer than ten. CDR3 in amino acids: CASSSERDSPLHF. The CDR3 coding sequence is TGTGCCAGCAGCTCCGAGAGGGATTCACCCCTCCACTTT. The chain couples TRBV7-6 to TRBJ1-6; D remains unclear. V gave up 4 bases and J gave up 8 bases, with 9 bases separating them. In germline, CDR1 is SGHVS, CDR2 FNYEAQ. This CDR3 spans 13 amino acids. Complete variable domain (other parts from reference TRBV7-6 and TRBJ1-6): GAGVSQSPRYKVTKRGQDVALRCDPISGHVSLYWYRQALGQGPEFLTYFNYEAQQDKSGLPNDRFSAERPEGSISTLTIQRTEQRDSAMYRCASSSERDSPLHFGNGTRLTVT.

This clone was counted once. The gene calls are TRBV15 and TRBJ1-2; D possibly corresponds to TRBD1 (5 bases). Trimming pared 2 bases from V and 4 bases from J, leaving 11 bases between. From germline, CDR1 is LNHNV and CDR2 YYDKDF (reference sequence). The CDR3 covers 14 residues. The CDR3 protein is CATSRNTGSYGYTF. The CDR3 nucleotides read TGTGCCACCAGCAGAAATACAGGCTCCTATGGCTACACCTTC.

This clone showed up just a few times. The chain couples TRBV5-1 to TRBJ2-1, with a tentative D call TRBD2 (6 bases). The CDR3 sequence is 15 residues long. Germline loops: CDR1 SGHRS, CDR2 YFSETQ. Trimming cost V 4 bases and J 9 bases, with 20 bases left between them. The CDR3 spells CASSVSGPYLSEQFF. In DNA form, the CDR3 reads TGCGCCAGCAGCGTAAGCGGGCCCTATCTGAGTGAGCAGTTCTTC. The full variable domain, with the rest looked up from reference TRBV5-1 and TRBJ2-1, is KAGVTQTPRYLIKTRGQQVTLSCSPISGHRSVSWYQQTPGQGLQFLFEYFSETQRNKGNFPGRFSGRQFSNSRSEMNVSTLELGDSALYLCASSVSGPYLSEQFFGPGTRLTVL.

J is TRBJ2-1 and V is TRBV9, with D possibly being TRBD2 (5 bases). The germline V gene has CDR1 SGDLS and CDR2 YYNGEE. This CDR3 has 14 amino acids. V was cut by 0 bases and J by 5 bases, with 9 bases left in between. The CDR3 loop reads CASSVDSGDNEQFF. The CDR3 region has the DNA TGTGCCAGCAGCGTAGACAGCGGAGACAATGAGCAGTTCTTC.

The V and J genes are TRBV10-3 and TRBJ2-5; the D gene is possibly TRBD2 (6 bases). Germline CDR1 is ENHRY and CDR2 is SYGVKD. The CDR3 is 14 residues long. With 5 bases removed from V and 3 bases from J, the gap between germline ends came to 13 bases. The CDR3 nucleotides read TGTGCCATCAGTCACGGGGGAAAAGAAGAGACCCAGTACTTC. This sequence encodes CAISHGGKEETQYF.

The genes are TRBV10-3 and TRBJ1-1, with D possibly being TRBD1 (6 bases). Germline assignment: CDR1 ENHRY and CDR2 SYGVKD. The CDR3 has 16 amino acids. V lost 2 bases and J 2 bases, leaving 15 bases between the germline ends. CDR3 region: CAISEGTGGGNTEAFF. The CDR3 region has the DNA TGTGCCATCAGTGAGGGAACAGGAGGGGGTAACACTGAAGCTTTCTTT.

The chain is built from TRBV7-9 and TRBJ2-1; a weak D match, TRBD1 (5 bases). CDR1 SEHNR and CDR2 FQNEAQ come from the germline V gene (reference sequence). The V end was cut by 6 bases, the J end by 2 bases, with 17 bases between. The CDR3 is 16 residues long. For the CDR3, the DNA is TGTGCCAGCAGGATTACTCTAGGGGTAACCTACAATGAGCAGTTCTTC. Translation: CASRITLGVTYNEQFF.

This chain uses TRBV27 with TRBJ2-7, with TRBD1 matching 8 bases. V was pared by 0 bases and J by 6 bases, with 13 bases of the junction left unmatched. The CDR3 length is 17 residues. CDR1 and CDR2 from the germline V gene are MNHEY and SMNVEV (reference sequence). The CDR3 DNA reads TGTGCCAGCAGTTTATCGACGGACAGGGCTGAACGGTCCGAGCAGTACTTC. Protein product: CASSLSTDRAERSEQYF.

V is TRBV4-3 and J is TRBJ2-5; possible D gene TRBD2, 6 bases. The V gene lost 0 bases and the J gene lost 5 bases, with 16 bases spanning the gap. This CDR3 has 16 amino acids. Germline loops: CDR1 LGHNA, CDR2 YSLEER. CDR3 amino acids: CASSQDRRGGRETQYF. The CDR3 nucleotides are TGCGCCAGCAGCCAAGATCGCCGGGGAGGTCGGGAGACCCAGTACTTC.

The chain couples TRBV27 to TRBJ2-7; 7 bases agree with TRBD1. This CDR3 is built from 14 residues. CDR1 and CDR2 from the germline V gene are MNHEY and SMNVEV (reference sequence). Trimming removed 5 bases from V and 5 bases from J; junction bases left unmatched: 9. This CDR3 is CASSPGDRAHEQYF. The DNA of the CDR3 is TGTGCCAGCAGTCCAGGTGACAGGGCCCACGAGCAGTACTTC.

This chain links TRBV28 with TRBJ1-1, with TRBD1 matching 9 bases. Looked up from germline, CDR1 is MDHEN and CDR2 is SYDVKM. The ends lost 4 bases at V and 7 bases at J; junction bases unmatched: 13. The CDR3 loop spans 16 amino acids. The CDR3 loop reads CASSSPRGQGPLEAFF. The CDR3 bases are TGTGCCAGCAGTTCCCCAAGGGGACAGGGACCCCTTGAAGCTTTCTTT.

The chain recombines TRBV28 with TRBJ2-5; D might be TRBD2 (7 bases). Germline lookup yields CDR1 MDHEN and CDR2 SYDVKM. V lost 5 bases and J 4 bases, leaving 14 bases between the germline ends. This CDR3 is built from 14 residues. CDR3 sequence (DNA): TGTGCCAGCAGTCCATATAGGGGGGGAGAGACCCAGTACTTC. Its protein is CASSPYRGGETQYF.

Only one count was recorded for this clone. This chain links TRBV4-3 with TRBJ1-1; D is ambiguous. With 1 base removed from V and 1 base from J, the gap between germline ends came to 10 bases. Germline loops: CDR1 LGHNA, CDR2 YSLEER. This CDR3 is 15 amino acids long. The CDR3 region is CASSQGSIPNTEAFF. In DNA form, the CDR3 reads TGCGCCAGCAGCCAAGGGTCGATCCCGAACACTGAAGCTTTCTTT.

The chain couples TRBV5-6 to TRBJ2-1; D not resolved. Trimming took 2 bases from V and 3 from J, leaving 9 bases between them. Germline V CDR1 and CDR2: SGHDT, YYEEEE. This CDR3 is 14 amino acids long. CDR3 residues: CASSFSAGYNEQFF. The CDR3 coding sequence is TGTGCCAGCAGCTTTTCGGCTGGCTACAATGAGCAGTTCTTC.

This clone was found many times. The CDR3 DNA reads TGTGCCTGGAGTTCGTCGTTCGAGCAGTACTTC. Translating it yields CAWSSSFEQYF. The genes are TRBV30 and TRBJ2-7, with D uncertain. V was cut by 2 bases and J by 6 bases, with 8 bases left in between. Germline-derived CDR1 and CDR2 are GTSNPN and SVGIG (reference sequence). The CDR3 consists of 11 residues.

This clone appeared once. This sequence joins TRBV4-3 and TRBJ2-1; TRBD2 aligns across 8 bases. Germline loops: CDR1 LGHNA, CDR2 YSLEER. CDR3 length equals 16 residues. V trimming: 3 bases; J trimming: 1 base; junction bases outside the gene matches: 5. The DNA for the CDR3 is TGCGCCAGCAGCCACGCAGCGGGAGTGTCCTACAATGAGCAGTTCTTC. Residues: CASSHAAGVSYNEQFF.

This chain joins TRBV2 and TRBJ1-5, with D possibly being TRBD1 (6 bases). This CDR3 comprises 15 residues. Looked up from germline, CDR1 is SNHLY and CDR2 is FYNNEI. V lost 5 bases, J lost 2 bases, and 13 bases lay in between. The CDR3 DNA is TGTGCCAGCAGTCCCTCAGGGGCGGGCAATCAGCCCCAGCATTTT. As protein: CASSPSGAGNQPQHF.

This chain links TRBV5-1 with TRBJ1-5; TRBD1 might be the D (6 bases). This CDR3 spans 13 amino acids. Germline V lookup: CDR1 SGHRS, CDR2 YFSETQ. The germline V and J ends were trimmed by 4 bases and 4 bases, with 9 bases remaining between them. The CDR3 protein is CASSQDRNQPQHF. The CDR3 DNA reads TGCGCCAGCAGCCAGGACAGAAATCAGCCCCAGCATTTT. The full variable domain, rest sourced from reference TRBV5-1 and TRBJ1-5, is KAGVTQTPRYLIKTRGQQVTLSCSPISGHRSVSWYQQTPGQGLQFLFEYFSETQRNKGNFPGRFSGRQFSNSRSEMNVSTLELGDSALYLCASSQDRNQPQHFGDGTRLSIL.